One T cell receptor beta chain is described in this entry. What it binds is not known. This sample was included in a study of CD8 T cells in ankylosing spondylitis. Whole-study results and caveats: According to the report, clones linked to the disease were significantly enriched in matched synovial fluid samples taken from ankylosing spondylitis patients. Within ankylosing spondylitis blood, a TCR beta motif made up of several highly homologous variants appeared to be characteristic.

The CDR3 runs to 13 residues. The V gene lost 0 bases and the J gene lost 7 bases, with 10 bases spanning the gap. Germline V CDR1 and CDR2: MGHRA, YSYEKL. TCRdb processed the 5' RACE reads anew with MiXCR; each CDR3 protein has one entry. The data show fewer than 250,000 distinct CDR3 sequences, approximately 20% seen once. The chain couples TRBV4-1 to TRBJ2-7; no clear D. This TCR was sampled from a male donor with ankylosing spondylitis. Sequenced sample: blood, either unsorted or a sorted T cell fraction (not recorded which). The CDR3 is CASSQDLISEQYF. The CDR3 DNA follows: TGCGCCAGCAGCCAAGATCTGATTTCTGAGCAGTACTTC.